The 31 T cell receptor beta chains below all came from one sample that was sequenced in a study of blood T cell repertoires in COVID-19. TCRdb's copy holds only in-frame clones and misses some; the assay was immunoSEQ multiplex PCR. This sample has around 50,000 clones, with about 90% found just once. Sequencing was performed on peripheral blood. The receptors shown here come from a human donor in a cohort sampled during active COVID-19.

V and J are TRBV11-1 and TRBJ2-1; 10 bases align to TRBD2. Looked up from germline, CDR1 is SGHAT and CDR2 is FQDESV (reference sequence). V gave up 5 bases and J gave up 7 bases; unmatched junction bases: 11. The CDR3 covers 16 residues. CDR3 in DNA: TGTGCCAGCAGCCCATCTCTAGCGGGAGTAGGGAATGAGCAGTTCTTC. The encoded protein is CASSPSLAGVGNEQFF.

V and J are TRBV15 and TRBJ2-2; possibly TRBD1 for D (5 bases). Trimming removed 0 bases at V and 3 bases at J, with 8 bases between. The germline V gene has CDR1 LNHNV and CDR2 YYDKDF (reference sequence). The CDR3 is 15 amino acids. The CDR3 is CATSREGRDTGELFF. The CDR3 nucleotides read TGTGCCACCAGCAGAGAGGGCAGGGACACCGGGGAGCTGTTTTTT.

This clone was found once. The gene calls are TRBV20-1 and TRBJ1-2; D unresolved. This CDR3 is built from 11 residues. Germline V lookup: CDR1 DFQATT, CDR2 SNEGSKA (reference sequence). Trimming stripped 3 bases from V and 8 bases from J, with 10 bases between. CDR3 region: CSASGNAGYTF. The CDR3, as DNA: TGCAGTGCTAGCGGGAATGCAGGCTACACCTTC.

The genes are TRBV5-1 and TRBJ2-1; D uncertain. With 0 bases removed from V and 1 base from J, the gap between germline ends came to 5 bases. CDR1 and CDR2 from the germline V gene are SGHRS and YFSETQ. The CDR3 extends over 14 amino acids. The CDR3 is CASSLGQSYNEQFF. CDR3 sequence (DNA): TGCGCCAGCAGCTTGGGACAATCCTACAATGAGCAGTTCTTC.

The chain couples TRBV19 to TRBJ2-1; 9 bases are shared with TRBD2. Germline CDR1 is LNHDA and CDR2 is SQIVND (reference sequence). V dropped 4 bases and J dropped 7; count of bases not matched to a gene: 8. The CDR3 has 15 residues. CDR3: CASSTLAGALNEQFF. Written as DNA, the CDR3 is TGTGCCAGTAGTACGTTAGCGGGAGCTTTAAATGAGCAGTTCTTC. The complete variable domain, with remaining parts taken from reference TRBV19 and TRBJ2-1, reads DGGITQSPKYLFRKEGQNVTLSCEQNLNHDAMYWYRQDPGQGLRLIYYSQIVNDFQKGDIAEGYSVSREKKESFPLTVTSAQKNPTAFYLCASSTLAGALNEQFFGPGTRLTVL.

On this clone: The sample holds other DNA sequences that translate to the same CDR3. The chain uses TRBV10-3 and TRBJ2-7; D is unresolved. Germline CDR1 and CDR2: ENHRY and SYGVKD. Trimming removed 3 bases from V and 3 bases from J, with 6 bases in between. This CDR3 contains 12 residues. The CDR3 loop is CAISEESYEQYF. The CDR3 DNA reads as TGTGCCATCAGTGAAGAGAGCTACGAGCAGTACTTC.

For the CDR3, the DNA is TGTGCCAGCAGCGTAGGTGACAGGACAATTAGTGGCTACACCTTC. This sequence encodes CASSVGDRTISGYTF. This chain uses TRBV9 with TRBJ1-2; perhaps TRBD1 as D (6 bases). The CDR3 runs to 15 residues. Germline V gene sequence: CDR1 SGDLS, CDR2 YYNGEE. V lost 0 bases to trimming and J lost 7 bases, with 16 bases between them.

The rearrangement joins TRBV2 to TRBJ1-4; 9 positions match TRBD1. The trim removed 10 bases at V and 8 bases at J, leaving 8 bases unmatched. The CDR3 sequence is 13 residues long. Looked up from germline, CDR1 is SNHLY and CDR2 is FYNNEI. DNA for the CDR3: TGTGCCACAGGGGACAGGGTGGGAGAAAAACTGTTTTTT. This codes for CATGDRVGEKLFF. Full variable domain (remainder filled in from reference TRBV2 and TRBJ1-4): EPEVTQTPSHQVTQMGQEVILRCVPISNHLYFYWYRQILGQKVEFLVSFYNNEISEKSEIFDDQFSVERPDGSNFTLKIRSTKLEDSAMYFCATGDRVGEKLFFGSGTQLSVL.

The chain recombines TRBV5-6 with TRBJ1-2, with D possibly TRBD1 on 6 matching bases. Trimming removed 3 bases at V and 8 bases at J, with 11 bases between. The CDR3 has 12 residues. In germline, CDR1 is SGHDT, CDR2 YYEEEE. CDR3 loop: CASSSGQLGYTF. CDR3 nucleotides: TGTGCCAGCAGCTCTGGACAGCTCGGCTACACCTTC.

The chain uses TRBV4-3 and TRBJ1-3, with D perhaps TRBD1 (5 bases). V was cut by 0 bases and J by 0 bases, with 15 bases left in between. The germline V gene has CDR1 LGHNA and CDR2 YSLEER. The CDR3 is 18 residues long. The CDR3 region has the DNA TGCGCCAGCAGCCAAGATTTGGCAGGGACTTACTCTGGAAACACCATATATTTT. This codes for CASSQDLAGTYSGNTIYF.

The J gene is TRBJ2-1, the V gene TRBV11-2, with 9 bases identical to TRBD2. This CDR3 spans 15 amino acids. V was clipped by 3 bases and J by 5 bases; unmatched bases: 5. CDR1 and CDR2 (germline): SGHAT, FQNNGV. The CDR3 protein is CASSFKAGGDNEQFF. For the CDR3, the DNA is TGTGCCAGCAGCTTTAAAGCGGGGGGTGACAATGAGCAGTTCTTC.

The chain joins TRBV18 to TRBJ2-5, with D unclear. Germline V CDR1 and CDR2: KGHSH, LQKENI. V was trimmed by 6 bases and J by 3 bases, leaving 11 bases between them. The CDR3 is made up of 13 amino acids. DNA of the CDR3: TGTGCCAGCTCCCTTAGGAGAGAAGAGACCCAGTACTTC. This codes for CASSLRREETQYF.

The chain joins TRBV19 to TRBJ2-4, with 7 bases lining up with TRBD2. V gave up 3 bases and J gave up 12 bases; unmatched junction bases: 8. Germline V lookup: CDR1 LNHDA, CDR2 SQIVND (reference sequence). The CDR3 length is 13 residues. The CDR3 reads CASSIQRDGDQYF. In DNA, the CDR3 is TGTGCCAGTAGTATTCAGCGGGACGGTGATCAGTACTTC.

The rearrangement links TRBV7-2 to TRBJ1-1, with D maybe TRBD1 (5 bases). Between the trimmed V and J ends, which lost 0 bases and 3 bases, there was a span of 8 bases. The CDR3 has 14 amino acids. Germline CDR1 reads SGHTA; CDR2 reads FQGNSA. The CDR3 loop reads CASSLAGGYTEAFF. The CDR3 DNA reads TGTGCCAGCAGCTTAGCGGGGGGGTACACTGAAGCTTTCTTT.

The CDR3 region is CASSEVRVSIQYF. The CDR3 bases are TGTGCCAGCAGTGAAGTTAGAGTTTCCATTCAGTACTTC. The chain is built from TRBV2 and TRBJ2-4; D is uncertain. V shed 1 base and J shed 9 bases, with 10 bases lying between them. Looked up from germline, CDR1 is SNHLY and CDR2 is FYNNEI. CDR3 length: 13 residues.

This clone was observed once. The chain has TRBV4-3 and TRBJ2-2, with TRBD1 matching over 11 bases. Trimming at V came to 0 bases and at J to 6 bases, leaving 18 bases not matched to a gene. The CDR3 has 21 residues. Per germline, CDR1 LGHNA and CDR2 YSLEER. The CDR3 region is CASSQDIWDRGSPQIAGELFF. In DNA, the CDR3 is TGCGCCAGCAGCCAAGATATCTGGGACAGGGGGAGTCCACAAATTGCCGGGGAGCTGTTTTTT.

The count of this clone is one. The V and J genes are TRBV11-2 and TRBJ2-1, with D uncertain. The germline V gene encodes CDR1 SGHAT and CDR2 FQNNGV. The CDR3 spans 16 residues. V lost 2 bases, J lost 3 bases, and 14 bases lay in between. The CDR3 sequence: CASSLLRSRFYNEQFF. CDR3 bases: TGTGCCAGCAGCTTATTGAGGTCTAGGTTCTACAATGAGCAGTTCTTC.

The CDR3 bases are TGTGCCAGCAGGCCCACGGGACAGGGGCGAGATACGCAGTATTTT. This translates into CASRPTGQGRDTQYF. The chain joins TRBV6-5 to TRBJ2-3; 10 nucleotides align to TRBD1. The CDR3 spans 15 residues. The germline CDR1 and CDR2 sequences are MNHEY and SVGAGI. Losses at the gene ends were 6 bases for V and 5 bases for J; bases not matched to a gene: 8.

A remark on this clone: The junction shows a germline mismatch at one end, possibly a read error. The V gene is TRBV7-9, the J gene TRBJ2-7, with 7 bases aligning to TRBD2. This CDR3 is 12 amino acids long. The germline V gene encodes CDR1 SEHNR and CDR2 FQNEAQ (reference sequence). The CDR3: CASSLAGGSSDF. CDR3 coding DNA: TGTGCCAGCAGCTTAGCGGGGGGGAGTTCGGACTTC.

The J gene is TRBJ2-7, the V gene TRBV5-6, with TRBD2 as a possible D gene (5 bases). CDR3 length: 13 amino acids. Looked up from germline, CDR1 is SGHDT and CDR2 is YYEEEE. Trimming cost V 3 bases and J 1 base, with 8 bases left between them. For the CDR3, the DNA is TGTGCCAGCAGCTCGGACTTGTCCTACGAGCAGTACTTC. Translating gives CASSSDLSYEQYF.

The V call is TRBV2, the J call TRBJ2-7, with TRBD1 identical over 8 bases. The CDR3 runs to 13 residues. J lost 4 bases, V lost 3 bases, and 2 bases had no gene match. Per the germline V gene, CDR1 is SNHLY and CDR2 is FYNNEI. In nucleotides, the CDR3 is TGTGCCAGCAGTGACAGGGGGCAGTACGAGCAGTACTTC. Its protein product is CASSDRGQYEQYF. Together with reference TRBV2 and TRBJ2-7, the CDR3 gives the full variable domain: EPEVTQTPSHQVTQMGQEVILRCVPISNHLYFYWYRQILGQKVEFLVSFYNNEISEKSEIFDDQFSVERPDGSNFTLKIRSTKLEDSAMYFCASSDRGQYEQYFGPGTRLTVT.

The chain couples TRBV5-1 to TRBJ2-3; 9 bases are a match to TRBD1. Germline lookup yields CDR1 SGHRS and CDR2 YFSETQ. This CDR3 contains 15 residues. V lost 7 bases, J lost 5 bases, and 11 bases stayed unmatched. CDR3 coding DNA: TGCGCCAGCCAATCCGGCGGGACAGGGAGAGATACGCAGTATTTT. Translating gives CASQSGGTGRDTQYF. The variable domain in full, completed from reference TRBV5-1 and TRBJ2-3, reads KAGVTQTPRYLIKTRGQQVTLSCSPISGHRSVSWYQQTPGQGLQFLFEYFSETQRNKGNFPGRFSGRQFSNSRSEMNVSTLELGDSALYLCASQSGGTGRDTQYFGPGTRLTVL.

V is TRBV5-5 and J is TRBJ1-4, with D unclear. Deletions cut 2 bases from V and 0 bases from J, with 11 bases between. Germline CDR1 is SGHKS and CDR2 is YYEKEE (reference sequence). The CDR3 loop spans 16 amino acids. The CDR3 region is CASSFGSSTTNEKLFF. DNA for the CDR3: TGTGCCAGCAGCTTTGGGAGTTCAACAACTAATGAAAAACTGTTTTTT.

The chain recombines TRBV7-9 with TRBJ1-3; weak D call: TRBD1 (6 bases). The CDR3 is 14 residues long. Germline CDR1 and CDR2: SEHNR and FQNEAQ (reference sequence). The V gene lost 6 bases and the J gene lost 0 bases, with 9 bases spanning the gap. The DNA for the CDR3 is TGTGCCAGCAGAGCGGACAGCTCTGGAAACACCATATATTTT. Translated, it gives CASRADSSGNTIYF. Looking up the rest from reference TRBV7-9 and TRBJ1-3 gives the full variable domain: DTGVSQNPRHKITKRGQNVTFRCDPISEHNRLYWYRQTLGQGPEFLTYFQNEAQLEKSRLLSDRFSAERPKGSFSTLEIQRTEQGDSAMYLCASRADSSGNTIYFGEGSWLTVV.

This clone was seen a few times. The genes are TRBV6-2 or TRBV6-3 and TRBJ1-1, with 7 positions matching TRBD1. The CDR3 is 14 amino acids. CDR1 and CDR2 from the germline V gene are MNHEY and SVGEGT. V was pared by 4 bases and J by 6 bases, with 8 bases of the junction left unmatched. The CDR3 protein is CASSSTGQGAEAFF. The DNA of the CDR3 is TGTGCCAGCAGTTCGACTGGGCAGGGGGCTGAAGCTTTCTTT.

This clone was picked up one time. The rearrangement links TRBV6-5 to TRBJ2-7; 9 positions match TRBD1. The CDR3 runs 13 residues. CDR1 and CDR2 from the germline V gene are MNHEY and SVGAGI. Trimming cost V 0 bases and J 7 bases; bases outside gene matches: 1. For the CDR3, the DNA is TGTGCCAGCAGTTACTCGACAGGGGGAGAGCAGTACTTC. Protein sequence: CASSYSTGGEQYF.

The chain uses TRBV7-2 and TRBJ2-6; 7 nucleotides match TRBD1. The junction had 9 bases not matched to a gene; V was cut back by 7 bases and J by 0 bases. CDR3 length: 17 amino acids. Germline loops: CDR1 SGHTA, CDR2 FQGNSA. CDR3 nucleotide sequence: TGTGCCAGCACACTACAGGGGTTCGGCTCTGGGGCCAACGTCCTGACTTTC. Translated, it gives CASTLQGFGSGANVLTF.

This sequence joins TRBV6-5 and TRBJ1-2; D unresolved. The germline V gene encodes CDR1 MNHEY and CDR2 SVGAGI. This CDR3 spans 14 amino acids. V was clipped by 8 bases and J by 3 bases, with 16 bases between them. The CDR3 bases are TGTGCCAGCGGGATGAGGGTCGGGGACTATGGCTACACCTTC. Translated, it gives CASGMRVGDYGYTF.

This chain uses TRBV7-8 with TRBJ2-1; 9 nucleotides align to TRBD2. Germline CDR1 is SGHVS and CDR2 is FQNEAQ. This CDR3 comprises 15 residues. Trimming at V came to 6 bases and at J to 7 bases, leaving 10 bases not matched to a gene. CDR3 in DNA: TGTGCCAGCAGACCACGGGCGGGGGGGTCGAATGAGCAGTTCTTC. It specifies CASRPRAGGSNEQFF.

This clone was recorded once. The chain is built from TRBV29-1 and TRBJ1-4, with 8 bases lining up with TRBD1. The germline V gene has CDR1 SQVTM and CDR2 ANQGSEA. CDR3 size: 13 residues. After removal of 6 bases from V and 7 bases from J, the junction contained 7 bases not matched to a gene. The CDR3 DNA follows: TGCAGCGTGGTAACAGGGGGGGGTGAAAAACTGTTTTTT. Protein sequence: CSVVTGGGEKLFF.

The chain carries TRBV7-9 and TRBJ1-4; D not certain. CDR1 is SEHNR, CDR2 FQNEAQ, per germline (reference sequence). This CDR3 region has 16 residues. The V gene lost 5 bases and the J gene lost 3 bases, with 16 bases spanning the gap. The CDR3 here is CASSQDRGRANEKLFF. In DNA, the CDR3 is TGTGCCAGCAGCCAGGACCGCGGGCGAGCTAATGAAAAACTGTTTTTT.